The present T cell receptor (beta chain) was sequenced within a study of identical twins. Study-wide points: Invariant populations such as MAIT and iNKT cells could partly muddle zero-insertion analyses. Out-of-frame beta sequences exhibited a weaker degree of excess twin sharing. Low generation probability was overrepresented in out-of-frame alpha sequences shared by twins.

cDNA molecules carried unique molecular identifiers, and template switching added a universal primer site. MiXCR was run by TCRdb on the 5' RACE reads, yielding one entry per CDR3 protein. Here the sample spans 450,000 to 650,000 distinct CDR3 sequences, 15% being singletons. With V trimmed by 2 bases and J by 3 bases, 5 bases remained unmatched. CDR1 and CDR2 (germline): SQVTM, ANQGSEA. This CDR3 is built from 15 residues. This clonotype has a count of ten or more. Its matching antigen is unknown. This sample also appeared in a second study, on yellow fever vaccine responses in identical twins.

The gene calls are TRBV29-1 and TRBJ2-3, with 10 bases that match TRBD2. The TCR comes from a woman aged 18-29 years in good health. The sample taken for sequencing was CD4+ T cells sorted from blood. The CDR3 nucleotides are TGCAGCGTTGAAATACTAGCGGGGCAAACAGATACGCAGTATTTT. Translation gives CSVEILAGQTDTQYF.